The clone carrying this T cell receptor beta chain appeared a few times. Antigen: not known. Reverse transcription of all isolated RNA meant that expressed TCRB transcripts were sequenced. The repertoire was sequenced with immunoSEQ multiplex PCR; TCRdb's copy has only in-frame clones and lacks some. The data hold approximately 730,000 clones, with over 10% observed a single time. This sample stems from a study of beta chain features in type 1 diabetes. General study findings and limits: PCR might pick shorter templates more often, in the same way for patients and controls. Moderate yet significant TCRB CDR3 shortening was seen in Type 1 diabetes patients in all four CD4+ subsets.

A single heparinised draw of about 120 mL on average was taken per donor. Isolation of CD4+ naive, central memory, regulatory and stem cell-like memory cells was achieved by sorting via CD45RO/CCR7/CD25/CD127/CD95/CD27. Populations isolated by sorting all had purity greater than 98%. Germline V gives CDR1 ENHRY, CDR2 SYGVKD. The V and J ends lost 6 bases and 4 bases respectively, with 13 bases between them. There are 14 residues in the CDR3. Material for sequencing was naive CD4+ T cells from blood. The chain carries TRBV10-3 and TRBJ2-4, with unresolved D. The clonotype was recovered from a young man with type 1 diabetes. In DNA form, the CDR3 reads TGTGCCATCAGAGGAAGCGACGGGAAAAACATTCAGTACTTC. Translating it yields CAIRGSDGKNIQYF.